A selection of T cell receptor beta chains follows, all from one sample in a study of blood T cell repertoires in COVID-19. TCRdb keeps only in-frame clones here, not all; method: immunoSEQ multiplex PCR. The table includes about 400,000 clones, more than 75% detected once. Input material: PBMCs or T cells enriched from blood (not recorded which). These receptors were collected from a woman in her twenties or thirties with acute COVID-19. Both conserved end residues are part of each CDR3. Fields, in order: CDR3 DNA, CDR3 protein, clone size, V gene, J gene, D gene. D genes are given only for firm matches. Only part of the rows carry a size: once, few, many, or a class if the clone is expanded.

TGCGCCAGCAGCCCCGGACTAGGACCTCCCCGGGAGCAGTTCTTC	CASSPGLGPPREQFF	-	TRBV5-1	TRBJ2-1	TRBD2
TGTGCTAGTGGTTTGTACGGGGATTTCAATTCACCCCTCCACTTT	CASGLYGDFNSPLHF	-	TRBV12-5	TRBJ1-6	-
TGTGCCAGCAGCTTAAATTTCAGGGGCTGGCAGCCCCAGCATTTT	CASSLNFRGWQPQHF	-	TRBV7-8	TRBJ1-5	-
TGTGCCAGCACTCGAGGGACAGAGACCGGTGCTTTCTTT	CASTRGTETGAFF	-	TRBV6-6	TRBJ1-1	TRBD1
TGTGCCAGCAGCCCGAACACAGGGGCGAGCTACGAGCAGTACTTC	CASSPNTGASYEQYF	-	TRBV7-6	TRBJ2-7	TRBD1
TGTGCCAGCAGCCTCCACGAGCAGTACTTC	CASSLHEQYF	-	TRBV28	TRBJ2-7	-
TGTGCCACCTCATTTCAGAACAATGAGCAGTTCTTC	CATSFQNNEQFF	-	TRBV10-3	TRBJ2-1	-
TGTGCCAGCAGTCTGAGACAGAAAAATAGCAATCAGCCCCAGCATTTT	CASSLRQKNSNQPQHF	once	TRBV2	TRBJ1-5	-
TGTGCCAGCAGCTTAGCTGGCGAGGGGGGCAGGGGGGCCGAGCAGTACTTC	CASSLAGEGGRGAEQYF	-	TRBV11-2	TRBJ2-7	-
TGTGCCAGCAGTGATCCAGGGGATACGACTGAAGCTTTCTTT	CASSDPGDTTEAFF	-	TRBV2	TRBJ1-1	-
TGTGCCAGCAGCTTACTGGGAGGTTGGCAGTACTTC	CASSLLGGWQYF	-	TRBV11-2	TRBJ2-7	-
TGTGCCAGCAGCCCTCAGGGCAACTCCTACGAGCAGTACTTC	CASSPQGNSYEQYF	-	TRBV5-8	TRBJ2-7	-
TGTGCCAGCTCACCGCAGGGAGGGCTCGAGCAGTTCTTC	CASSPQGGLEQFF	few	TRBV18	TRBJ2-1	TRBD2
TGTGCCAGCAGCCACAGGGGTCTAAATCGGTATGGCTACACCTTC	CASSHRGLNRYGYTF	-	TRBV7-8	TRBJ1-2	TRBD1
TGTGCCACCAGCCCCGGACTAGCGGGGATTTATAGCTCCTACAATGAGCAGTTCTTC	CATSPGLAGIYSSYNEQFF	-	TRBV24-1	TRBJ2-1	TRBD2
TGTGCTAGTGCCTGGGGTGGGGGCCCGAATTCACCCCTCCACTTT	CASAWGGGPNSPLHF	-	TRBV12-5	TRBJ1-6	-
TGTGCCAGCAGCGGGGACAGTGAGCAGCCCCAGCATTTT	CASSGDSEQPQHF	few	TRBV5-5	TRBJ1-5	TRBD1
TGTGCCAGCAGCTCCCCTGGCGGCAGGGCTGGCTATGGCTACACCTTC	CASSSPGGRAGYGYTF	-	TRBV7-9	TRBJ1-2	-
TGCGCCAGCAGCTTGGTTTCGTCGAACACTGAAGCTTTCTTT	CASSLVSSNTEAFF	-	TRBV5-1	TRBJ1-1	-
TGTGCCAGCAGCTCGCACGGGGGGGCAGAAGCTTTCTTT	CASSSHGGAEAFF	-	TRBV3-1/TRBV3-2	TRBJ1-1	-
TGTGCCAGCAGCCTAAGACTAGCGGGGGACTACGAGCAGTACTTC	CASSLRLAGDYEQYF	-	TRBV3-1/TRBV3-2	TRBJ2-7	TRBD2
TGCGCCAGCAGGGCGAACGACAGTCCTGGAAACACCATATATTTT	CASRANDSPGNTIYF	-	TRBV10-2	TRBJ1-3	-
TGTGCTAGTGGCTACCTCCCCCTCGGACAGAAAAAGTCACCCCTCCACTTT	CASGYLPLGQKKSPLHF	-	TRBV12-5	TRBJ1-6	-
TGTGCCAGCAGTGATCGGGGCAGGGGAGTTTACGAGCAGTACTTC	CASSDRGRGVYEQYF	-	TRBV2	TRBJ2-7	-
TGTGCCAGCAGCTTTACTTCGGGAGTCTTGATTAACTATGGCTACACCTTC	CASSFTSGVLINYGYTF	-	TRBV7-8	TRBJ1-2	-
TGTGCCAGCAGGGGCCTGGACAGGACGCTTAACTATGGCTACACCTTC	CASRGLDRTLNYGYTF	once	TRBV2	TRBJ1-2	TRBD1
TGTGCCACCAGCAGAGAACCCGCCGGGACAGGGAAGACCTACGAGCAGTACTTC	CATSREPAGTGKTYEQYF	-	TRBV15	TRBJ2-7	TRBD1
TGTGCCAGCAGTCGTGACGGACTGAGCCGGACAGGGAGAGGCTACACCTTC	CASSRDGLSRTGRGYTF	-	TRBV7-3	TRBJ1-2	TRBD1
TGTGCCAGCAGCTTGGGCGGGGGGGCCTACAATGAGCAGTTCTTC	CASSLGGGAYNEQFF	-	TRBV5-4	TRBJ2-1	TRBD2
TGTGCCAGCAGTGAAGGACAGTTCATGAACACTGAAGCTTTCTTT	CASSEGQFMNTEAFF	-	TRBV6-1	TRBJ1-1	-
TGTGCCAGCAGCTTGAATACAGGCGGGGGAGCTAACTATGGCTACACCTTC	CASSLNTGGGANYGYTF	-	TRBV5-4	TRBJ1-2	-
TGTGCCAGCAGCTCGGGCGGGAGCACAGATACGCAGTATTTT	CASSSGGSTDTQYF	-	TRBV11-3	TRBJ2-3	-
TGTGCCAGCAATCTTGGAGGGGAGCAGTTCTTC	CASNLGGEQFF	-	TRBV6-5	TRBJ2-1	-
TGTGCCAGCAGCCCCCGACAGTTGAACACTGAAGCTTTCTTT	CASSPRQLNTEAFF	-	TRBV7-2	TRBJ1-1	-
TGCGCCAGCAGCCTAAGGCCAGGGGAAAATGGCTACACCTTC	CASSLRPGENGYTF	-	TRBV5-1	TRBJ1-2	-
TGTGCCAGCAGCCCAAGGACAGGGTCTCCTTCACCCCTCCACTTT	CASSPRTGSPSPLHF	-	TRBV11-2	TRBJ1-6	TRBD1
TGTGCCATCAGTGAGCCGGCGGTCTCGGGGAGCTCCTACGAGCAGTACTTC	CAISEPAVSGSSYEQYF	-	TRBV10-3	TRBJ2-7	-
TGCGCCAGCAGCTTGGGGGGACAGGGCAATACGCAGTATTTT	CASSLGGQGNTQYF	-	TRBV5-1	TRBJ2-3	TRBD1
TGTGCCAGCAGCTCAGGTCGGAATCAGCCCCAGCATTTT	CASSSGRNQPQHF	-	TRBV6-6	TRBJ1-5	-
TGTGCCAGCAGCGGACAGGGTCGGGATGGCTACACCTTC	CASSGQGRDGYTF	-	TRBV5-4	TRBJ1-2	TRBD1
TGCGCCAGCAGAGGACAGGGCATGAACACTGAAGCTTTCTTT	CASRGQGMNTEAFF	-	TRBV10-2	TRBJ1-1	TRBD1
TGTGCCAGCAGCAGACAGAAGGGTTCACCCCTCCACTTT	CASSRQKGSPLHF	once	TRBV27	TRBJ1-6	-
TGCGCCAGCAGCCCCGGACATACCAATGAAAAACTGTTTTTT	CASSPGHTNEKLFF	-	TRBV5-1	TRBJ1-4	-
TGTGCCCTAAGCAGGGTTTCTGGGGAGCAGTACTTC	CALSRVSGEQYF	-	TRBV19	TRBJ2-7	-
TGTGCCAGCAGCTTAGATTTACTAACAGATACGCAGTATTTT	CASSLDLLTDTQYF	once	TRBV11-2	TRBJ2-3	-
TGCGCCAGCAGCCCCCTAGCGCTCGGGGATTCACCCCTCCACTTT	CASSPLALGDSPLHF	-	TRBV4-1	TRBJ1-6	-